The 2 T cell receptor beta chains reported below all come from one sample, sequenced in a study of blood T cell repertoires in COVID-19. Profiling relied on immunoSEQ multiplex PCR, and the TCRdb table lists in-frame clones only, not all of them. The sample holds some 300,000 clones, 90% seen once. Sequenced sample: PBMCs or T cells enriched from blood (not recorded which). These receptors all come from a woman aged 18-29 years with acute COVID-19.

The chain joins TRBV24-1 to TRBJ2-5, with TRBD1 matching over 7 bases. The length of the CDR3 is 16 residues. The V segment lost 5 bases and the J segment 1 base; nucleotides outside the gene matches: 9. Per germline, CDR1 KGHDR and CDR2 SFDVKD. The CDR3 DNA follows: TGTGCCACCAGTGCCGGCGACAGGGCCCTCCAAGAGACCCAGTACTTC. Its protein product is CATSAGDRALQETQYF.

The V and J genes are TRBV6-6 and TRBJ2-1; 10 bases match TRBD2. The ends lost 6 bases at V and 5 bases at J; junction bases unmatched: 7. This CDR3 has 15 amino acids. Germline CDR1 MNHNY, CDR2 SVGAGI (reference sequence). The CDR3 region has the DNA TGTGCCAGCAGCCCGACTAGCGGGCTAAACAATGAGCAGTTCTTC. This codes for CASSPTSGLNNEQFF.